A single sample gave rise to the 31 T cell receptor beta chains below, sequenced in a study of blood T cell repertoires in COVID-19 (dated by TCRdb to between 2020 and 2021). The library was prepared using the immunoSEQ multiplex PCR assay. As stored in TCRdb, this immuneACCESS dataset retains in-frame rearrangements with V and J assigned. A fraction of the clones does not appear; measured against another copy, unresolved V genes explain less than half of the discrepancy, and the remainder lacks a known reason. The sample table contains fewer than 90,000 clones; only one count was recorded for 86% of them. 3.5% to 5% of the sample belongs to the ten largest clones. The sample was peripheral blood. These receptors were taken from a man aged 65-85 years with active COVID-19.

The V gene is TRBV6-5, the J gene TRBJ2-1; D is possibly TRBD2 (5 bases). The germline V gene has CDR1 MNHEY and CDR2 SVGAGI. The V gene lost 6 bases and the J gene lost 9 bases, with 15 bases spanning the gap. This CDR3 comprises 13 residues. CDR3 loop: CASSARRAGEQFF. CDR3 nucleotide sequence: TGTGCCAGCAGCGCACGCCGGGCGGGTGAGCAGTTCTTC.

This sequence joins TRBV5-4 and TRBJ1-4; D may be TRBD1 (5 bases). Trimming left V 4 bases short and J 4 bases short, with 14 bases between. The CDR3 is 15 residues long. The germline V gene has CDR1 SGHNT and CDR2 YYREEE (reference sequence). Here the CDR3 DNA reads TGTGCCAGCAGCCCCTTGGAGGGGAATAATGAAAAACTGTTTTTT. Translated: CASSPLEGNNEKLFF.

This chain joins TRBV5-4 and TRBJ2-7; D possibly corresponds to TRBD1 (6 bases). The germline V and J ends were trimmed by 4 bases and 6 bases, with 14 bases remaining between them. Germline loops: CDR1 SGHNT, CDR2 YYREEE (reference sequence). The CDR3 spans 13 residues. As DNA, the CDR3 is TGTGCCAGCAGCCCCGGGACACCGGTCGAGCAGTACTTC. Translating gives CASSPGTPVEQYF.

The chain uses TRBV19 and TRBJ2-1, with 8 bases fitting TRBD2. The J segment lost 5 bases and the V segment lost 8 bases, leaving 8 bases of the junction unmatched. The CDR3 has 14 amino acids. The germline V gene encodes CDR1 LNHDA and CDR2 SQIVND (reference sequence). The CDR3, as DNA: TGTGCCAGTCGGGTAGCGGGATTTCACAATGAGCAGTTCTTC. Its translation is CASRVAGFHNEQFF.

The gene calls are TRBV6-2 or TRBV6-3 and TRBJ2-7, with 10 bases that match TRBD2. This CDR3 spans 14 amino acids. V shed 2 bases and J 9 bases; nucleotides not matched to a gene: 7. The germline V gene has CDR1 MNHEY and CDR2 SVGEGT. CDR3 DNA sequence: TGTGCCAGCAGTTACGGCCTAGCGGGAGTGGGGCAGTACTTC. Protein: CASSYGLAGVGQYF.

This clone was observed a single time. The chain uses TRBV29-1 and TRBJ2-1; 8 positions match TRBD1. Germline trimming cut 7 bases from V and 13 bases from J; bases unmatched to any gene: 9. The CDR3 spans 11 residues. The germline gives CDR1 SQVTM, CDR2 ANQGSEA. The CDR3 reads CSGRQGPTQFF. In DNA form, the CDR3 reads TGCAGCGGCCGACAGGGGCCCACCCAGTTCTTC.

The rearrangement links TRBV7-9 to TRBJ2-1; TRBD2 might be the D (5 bases). The V and J ends lost 5 bases and 4 bases respectively, with 18 bases between them. Per germline, CDR1 SEHNR and CDR2 FQNEAQ (reference sequence). This CDR3 comprises 16 residues. CDR3 residues: CASSIDGEARYNEQFF. The CDR3 nucleotides read TGTGCCAGCAGCATAGACGGGGAAGCTAGATACAATGAGCAGTTCTTC.

V and J are TRBV19 and TRBJ2-5, with 11 bases that match TRBD2. There are 13 residues in the CDR3. After removal of 6 bases from V and 5 bases from J, the junction contained 2 bases not matched to a gene. Germline values: CDR1 LNHDA, CDR2 SQIVND (reference sequence). CDR3 nucleotides: TGTGCCAGTAGATCTAGCGGGAGGGAGACCCAGTACTTC. It specifies CASRSSGRETQYF.

The chain joins TRBV7-6 to TRBJ2-7; the match to TRBD2 covers 10 bases. After removal of 1 base from V and 1 base from J, the junction contained 13 bases not matched to a gene. This CDR3 contains 19 residues. CDR1 and CDR2 (germline): SGHVS, FNYEAQ. CDR3 coding DNA: TGTGCCAGCAGCTTAGAAGGGACCGGGACTAGCGCCAGGTCCTACGAGCAGTACTTC. Translated: CASSLEGTGTSARSYEQYF.

This clone was detected many times. The chain uses TRBV27 and TRBJ2-2, with D possibly being TRBD2 (6 bases). The CDR3 loop spans 16 amino acids. The ends were cut back, 3 bases at V and 0 bases at J, with 11 bases in the middle. Germline V gene lookup returns CDR1 MNHEY and CDR2 SMNVEV (reference sequence). This CDR3 reads CASSFTGTSNTGELFF. The CDR3 bases are TGTGCCAGCAGTTTTACCGGGACTTCGAACACCGGGGAGCTGTTTTTT.

This chain connects TRBV19 to TRBJ2-7; D is unclear. Germline-derived CDR1 and CDR2 are LNHDA and SQIVND (reference sequence). The V end was cut by 2 bases, the J end by 5 bases, with 4 bases between. This CDR3 is 11 amino acids long. The CDR3 coding sequence is TGTGCCAGTAGTATAAGCGACGAGCAGTACTTC. Translating gives CASSISDEQYF.

This chain links TRBV9 with TRBJ2-2; D not resolved. The V gene lost 0 bases and the J gene lost 3 bases, with 12 bases spanning the gap. The germline CDR1 and CDR2 sequences are SGDLS and YYNGEE. The length of the CDR3 is 16 residues. This chain's CDR3 is CASSVVWSPYTGELFF. DNA of the CDR3: TGTGCCAGCAGCGTAGTTTGGAGCCCATACACCGGGGAGCTGTTTTTT.

The gene calls are TRBV19 and TRBJ2-5, with TRBD1 identical over 8 bases. This CDR3 has 13 residues. Germline V gives CDR1 LNHDA, CDR2 SQIVND (reference sequence). J gave up 1 base and V 10 bases, and 5 bases lay outside the gene matches. In nucleotides, the CDR3 is TGTGCCACAGGGGGCGGGCGCCAAGAGACCCAGTACTTC. Translating it yields CATGGGRQETQYF.

The chain joins TRBV9 to TRBJ2-5; 13 bases map to TRBD2. The CDR3 extends over 17 amino acids. V dropped 4 bases and J dropped 5; count of bases not matched to a gene: 11. The germline V gene has CDR1 SGDLS and CDR2 YYNGEE. The CDR3 loop reads CASSPGTSGNSGETQYF. In DNA, the CDR3 is TGTGCCAGCAGCCCCGGGACTAGCGGGAATTCCGGGGAGACCCAGTACTTC.

This chain connects TRBV3-1 (or the pseudogene TRBV3-2) to TRBJ1-2; the D is unclear. CDR3 length: 13 residues. The V gene lost 4 bases and the J gene lost 7 bases, with 13 bases spanning the gap. Germline V gene sequence: CDR1 LGHDT, CDR2 YNNKEL (reference sequence). The CDR3 bases are TGTGCCAGCAGCCCCCGGAGGGCCGCTGGCTACACCTTC. Translation gives CASSPRRAAGYTF.

This clone came up a few times. The gene calls are TRBV5-4 and TRBJ2-3; D is ambiguous. From germline, CDR1 is SGHNT and CDR2 YYREEE (reference sequence). Trimming pared 3 bases from V and 0 bases from J, leaving 8 bases between. The CDR3 contains 14 residues. The CDR3, as DNA: TGTGCCAGCAGCTCGACGACTAGCACAGATACGCAGTATTTT. Encoded protein: CASSSTTSTDTQYF.

The chain uses TRBV21-1 and TRBJ2-1; the table names TRBD2, a call not compared with the DNA. TRBV21-1 is a recognized pseudogene. This CDR3 comprises 16 residues. CDR3 nucleotides: TGTGCCAGCAGCAAAGGCGCGGGAGGGACGTTGAATGAGCAGTTCTTC. Its translation: CASSKGAGGTLNEQFF.

The gene calls are TRBV15 and TRBJ2-1, with TRBD2 matching over 9 bases. This CDR3 comprises 16 residues. Germline assignment: CDR1 LNHNV and CDR2 YYDKDF (reference sequence). The V segment lost 5 bases and the J segment 4 bases; nucleotides outside the gene matches: 9. The CDR3: CATSARAGGAYNEQFF. CDR3 nucleotides: TGTGCCACCAGCGCCCGGGCGGGAGGGGCATACAATGAGCAGTTCTTC.

The chain employs TRBV6-5 and TRBJ2-5; 10 bases agree with TRBD2. CDR1 is MNHEY and CDR2 is SVGAGI in the germline V gene. V was clipped by 4 bases and J by 2 bases; unmatched bases: 7. The CDR3 has 16 residues. The CDR3 bases are TGTGCCAGCAGTTTCTCTAAGCGGGAGGGGCAAGAGACCCAGTACTTC. Its protein product is CASSFSKREGQETQYF.

The gene calls are TRBV6-1 and TRBJ2-3, with TRBD1 as a possible D gene (5 bases). CDR1 and CDR2 from the germline V gene are MNHNS and SASEGT. Trimming shortened V by 4 bases and J by 6 bases, and 20 bases separated the two germline ends. CDR3 length: 16 residues. CDR3 loop: CASSVGGGASSDTQYF. The CDR3 coding sequence is TGTGCCAGCAGTGTAGGTGGTGGGGCTTCCTCCGATACGCAGTATTTT.

The rearrangement joins TRBV2 to TRBJ2-1, with TRBD2 matching 8 bases. Germline CDR1 SNHLY, CDR2 FYNNEI. This CDR3 has 15 residues. The J segment lost 7 bases and the V segment lost 7 bases, leaving 12 bases of the junction unmatched. In nucleotides, the CDR3 is TGTGCCAGCATGGTCGGGCTAGCGGGCCGGAATGAGCAGTTCTTC. It codes for CASMVGLAGRNEQFF.

The chain is built from TRBV5-1 and TRBJ2-1; 9 bases are shared with TRBD2. Germline lookup yields CDR1 SGHRS and CDR2 YFSETQ. The CDR3 sequence is 16 residues long. V shed 1 base, J shed 8 bases, and the junction held 10 bases outside the gene matches. CDR3 in amino acids: CASSLPLAGSTDEQFF. CDR3 bases: TGCGCCAGCAGCTTGCCCCTAGCGGGGTCGACGGATGAGCAGTTCTTC.

The rearrangement joins TRBV6-4 to TRBJ2-1; 7 bases fit TRBD2. The germline CDR1 and CDR2 sequences are MRHNA and SNTAGT. This CDR3 has 15 amino acids. V trimming: 3 bases; J trimming: 4 bases; junction bases outside the gene matches: 6. The CDR3, as DNA: TGTGCCAGCAGTGAAAGGGCTAGCGGATACAATGAGCAGTTCTTC. Its protein is CASSERASGYNEQFF.

The chain joins TRBV19 to TRBJ1-2; 7 bases fit TRBD1. CDR1 and CDR2 from the germline V gene are LNHDA and SQIVND (reference sequence). This CDR3 is built from 15 residues. With 6 bases clipped from V and 0 bases from J, the junction kept 7 bases outside the gene matches. The CDR3 spells CASRIQGGSNYGYTF. The CDR3 DNA sequence: TGTGCCAGTAGGATCCAAGGGGGCTCTAACTATGGCTACACCTTC.

The chain couples TRBV5-1 to TRBJ2-1; TRBD2 agrees at 10 bases. The germline gives CDR1 SGHRS, CDR2 YFSETQ. CDR3 length: 14 amino acids. V lost 2 bases to trimming and J lost 6 bases; unmatched junction nucleotides: 2. The CDR3 DNA reads TGCGCCAGCAGCTTAGCGGGAGGGGCCAATGAGCAGTTCTTC. Translated: CASSLAGGANEQFF. Supplemented by reference TRBV5-1 and TRBJ2-1, the full variable domain reads KAGVTQTPRYLIKTRGQQVTLSCSPISGHRSVSWYQQTPGQGLQFLFEYFSETQRNKGNFPGRFSGRQFSNSRSEMNVSTLELGDSALYLCASSLAGGANEQFFGPGTRLTVL.

This sequence joins TRBV9 and TRBJ1-2, with D maybe TRBD1 (5 bases). The V end lost 4 bases, the J end lost 3 bases, and 10 bases lay between the germline ends. Germline CDR1 SGDLS, CDR2 YYNGEE. The CDR3 covers 13 residues. DNA for the CDR3: TGTGCCAGCAGCCTGACAGAACACTATGGCTACACCTTC. Translation: CASSLTEHYGYTF. The entire variable domain, with the rest obtained from reference TRBV9 and TRBJ1-2, is as follows: DSGVTQTPKHLITATGQRVTLRCSPRSGDLSVYWYQQSLDQGLQFLIQYYNGEERAKGNILERFSAQQFPDLHSELNLSSLELGDSALYFCASSLTEHYGYTFGSGTRLTVV.

This clone came up a few times. V and J are TRBV29-1 and TRBJ2-7, with 8 bases fitting TRBD1. The CDR3 has 13 residues. CDR1 and CDR2 (germline): SQVTM, ANQGSEA. V dropped 7 bases and J dropped 3; count of bases not matched to a gene: 8. CDR3 nucleotides: TGCAGCGCCGGACAGGGTGGAGGCTACGAGCAGTACTTC. Encoded protein: CSAGQGGGYEQYF.

The chain uses TRBV11-3 and TRBJ2-1, with D tentatively TRBD2 (6 bases). Trimming removed 4 bases from V and 12 bases from J, with 16 bases in between. CDR1 and CDR2 from the germline V gene are SGHNT and YENEEA. The CDR3 loop spans 13 amino acids. The CDR3 DNA is TGTGCCAGCAGCTCCCTTCGGATAGCGGCGCAGTTCTTC. Protein: CASSSLRIAAQFF.

V usage is TRBV7-3 and J usage is TRBJ1-1; the D is unclear. Germline CDR1 and CDR2: SGHTA and FQGTGA. V was trimmed by 0 bases and J by 4 bases, leaving 15 bases between them. The CDR3 is made up of 16 amino acids. CDR3 coding DNA: TGTGCCAGCAGCTTAACCGCGGGCCCTCTGGGCACTGAAGCTTTCTTT. This codes for CASSLTAGPLGTEAFF.

This clone was counted only a few times. The chain recombines TRBV24-1 with TRBJ1-1; D gene ambiguous. The germline V gene encodes CDR1 KGHDR and CDR2 SFDVKD. The V end lost 7 bases, the J end lost 3 bases, and 2 bases lay between the germline ends. This CDR3 has 10 residues. CDR3 region: CATSYTEAFF. The CDR3 nucleotides are TGTGCCACCAGCTACACTGAAGCTTTCTTT.

The V and J genes are TRBV7-3 and TRBJ2-1; 10 bases are shared with TRBD2. This CDR3 has 18 residues. Germline-derived CDR1 and CDR2 are SGHTA and FQGTGA. With V trimmed by 5 bases and J by 2 bases, 12 bases remained unmatched. CDR3 sequence (DNA): TGTGCCAGCAGCCCCCGAGCGGGAGGGCCCTCCGCCTACAATGAGCAGTTCTTC. Its translation is CASSPRAGGPSAYNEQFF.